Below are 9 T cell receptor beta chains sequenced from a single sample in a study of shared clonotypes between healthy human individuals. Profiling relied on immunoSEQ multiplex PCR, and the TCRdb table lists in-frame clones only, not all of them. The sample has under 350,000 clones, around 86% seen once; the top ten hold around 15%. Material: memory CD8+ T cells sorted from blood. Described subset: CD45RO+ cells pooled with CCR7-negative TemRA cells. These receptor sequences come from a man aged 18 to 29 in good health.

The genes are TRBV6-1 and TRBJ2-3, with 9 bases that match TRBD2. The CDR3 is 17 amino acids. Germline assignment: CDR1 MNHNS and CDR2 SASEGT. V was pared by 2 bases and J by 3 bases, with 9 bases of the junction left unmatched. This chain's CDR3 is CASSETRAGGRTDTQYF. The CDR3 coding sequence is TGTGCCAGCAGTGAAACCCGGGCGGGGGGGCGGACAGATACGCAGTATTTT.

The chain carries TRBV12-5 and TRBJ2-7; TRBD1 matches at 8 bases. This CDR3 is built from 15 residues. Germline V gives CDR1 LGHNT, CDR2 FRNRAP. Losses at the gene ends were 10 bases for V and 7 bases for J; bases not matched to a gene: 18. CDR3: CAILLQQGAYGEQYF. DNA for the CDR3: TGTGCTATCCTCCTTCAGCAGGGGGCATATGGGGAGCAGTACTTC.

This chain uses TRBV9 with TRBJ2-3; D not certain. Germline CDR1 is SGDLS and CDR2 is YYNGEE. The V and J ends lost 0 bases and 0 bases respectively, with 8 bases between them. This CDR3 has 15 amino acids. The CDR3 coding sequence is TGTGCCAGCAGCGTAGAGGCTTCAAGCACAGATACGCAGTATTTT. This codes for CASSVEASSTDTQYF.

This chain uses TRBV4-1 with TRBJ1-6; D gene ambiguous. V dropped 0 bases and J dropped 0 bases, with 12 bases sitting between them. The CDR3 sequence is 18 residues long. Germline loops: CDR1 MGHRA, CDR2 YSYEKL. CDR3 protein: CASSQDDTTISYNSPLHF. The CDR3 DNA reads TGCGCCAGCAGCCAAGATGACACCACTATCTCCTATAATTCACCCCTCCACTTT.

The V and J genes are TRBV4-3 and TRBJ1-2; 12 bases align to TRBD1. The V gene's germline CDR1 is LGHNA and CDR2 YSLEER. V was pared by 0 bases and J by 8 bases, with 7 bases of the junction left unmatched. This CDR3 contains 16 residues. The CDR3 loop reads CASSQDLGQGALGYTF. CDR3 in DNA: TGCGCCAGCAGCCAAGATCTGGGACAGGGGGCACTCGGCTACACCTTC.

The chain carries TRBV5-6 and TRBJ1-4; no firm D call. V shed 2 bases and J shed 4 bases, with 9 bases lying between them. CDR3 length equals 14 residues. Per the germline V gene, CDR1 is SGHDT and CDR2 is YYEEEE. In nucleotides, the CDR3 is TGTGCCAGCAGCTTCAGGTCCCTTAATGAAAAACTGTTTTTT. Translated, it gives CASSFRSLNEKLFF.

This rearrangement joins TRBV4-1 to TRBJ2-7; no clear D gene. V was trimmed by 4 bases and J by 4 bases, leaving 14 bases between them. CDR1 and CDR2 (germline): MGHRA, YSYEKL. This CDR3 has 14 residues. CDR3 sequence reads: CASSLNFADYEQYF. CDR3 DNA sequence: TGCGCCAGCAGCCTTAATTTTGCCGATTACGAGCAGTACTTC.

The V gene is TRBV6-5, the J gene TRBJ2-3; D is possibly TRBD2 (5 bases). This CDR3 has 15 residues. Trimming cost V 3 bases and J 5 bases, with 15 bases left between them. CDR1 is MNHEY, CDR2 SVGAGI, per germline. The CDR3 DNA follows: TGTGCCAGCAGTTATGGCGGGCTCACTAGAGATACGCAGTATTTT. Its translation: CASSYGGLTRDTQYF.

The chain carries TRBV13 and TRBJ2-7, with 13 nucleotides matching TRBD2. V dropped 4 bases and J dropped 7; count of bases not matched to a gene: 1. The CDR3 totals 13 residues. From germline, CDR1 is PRHDT and CDR2 FYEKMQ (reference sequence). The CDR3 DNA sequence: TGTGCCAGCAGCTGGGGACTAGCGGGGGAGCAGTACTTC. The encoded protein is CASSWGLAGEQYF.